Sequencing of this T cell receptor (beta chain) was carried out in a study of blood T cell repertoires in COVID-19. About the research overall: Samples of COVID-19 (acute and convalescent) were obtained from the United States, Italy and Spain. T cells, B-cell-depleted T cells, or PBMCs provided the cDNA or gDNA that served as material.

Turning to this clone: A junction boundary mismatches the germline segment, possibly from a read error.

This CDR3 comprises 16 residues. Looked up from germline, CDR1 is SGDLS and CDR2 is YYNGEE. The data were produced by immunoSEQ multiplex PCR, yet TCRdb's version contains in-frame clones alone and is incomplete. Of fewer than 40,000 clones in the sample, 80% are singletons; the top ten hold around 30%. Material: peripheral blood. This rearrangement joins TRBV9 to TRBJ2-7; a possible D gene is TRBD2 (5 bases). This sequence was found in an older man with acute or convalescent COVID-19. The CDR3: CASSVGSDSRSSEQYF. In nucleotides, the CDR3 is TGTGCCAGCAGCGTAGGGTCGGACTCCCGCTCCTCCGAGCAGTACTTC.